What follows describes a single T cell receptor beta chain. The germline gives CDR1 ENHRY, CDR2 SYGVKD. This CDR3 has 12 residues. V lost 3 bases and J 4 bases, leaving 6 bases between the germline ends. Original analysis: Amplification of reference gene primers provided the estimated nucleated cell counts. TCRdb's copy holds only in-frame clones and misses some; the assay was immunoSEQ multiplex PCR. D and trimming come from the DNA, and the V and J calls and clone size come from that table. This sample has some 99,000 clones, with over 85% found just once. The Seattle patients, enrolled during active infection, were followed longitudinally. These data are taken from a study of blood T cell repertoires in COVID-19. Study information: Samples taken during acute and convalescent COVID-19 were collected in the United States, Italy and Spain. T cells, B-cell-depleted T cells, or PBMCs provided the cDNA or gDNA that served as material.

The chain is built from TRBV10-3 and TRBJ1-2; D might be TRBD1 (5 bases). Material for sequencing was peripheral blood. This sequence was found in a human donor with COVID-19, enrolled during active disease. The donor label of this sample is uncertain. The CDR3 loop reads CAISDRVYGYTF. The CDR3 DNA follows: TGTGCCATCAGTGACAGGGTCTATGGCTACACCTTC.